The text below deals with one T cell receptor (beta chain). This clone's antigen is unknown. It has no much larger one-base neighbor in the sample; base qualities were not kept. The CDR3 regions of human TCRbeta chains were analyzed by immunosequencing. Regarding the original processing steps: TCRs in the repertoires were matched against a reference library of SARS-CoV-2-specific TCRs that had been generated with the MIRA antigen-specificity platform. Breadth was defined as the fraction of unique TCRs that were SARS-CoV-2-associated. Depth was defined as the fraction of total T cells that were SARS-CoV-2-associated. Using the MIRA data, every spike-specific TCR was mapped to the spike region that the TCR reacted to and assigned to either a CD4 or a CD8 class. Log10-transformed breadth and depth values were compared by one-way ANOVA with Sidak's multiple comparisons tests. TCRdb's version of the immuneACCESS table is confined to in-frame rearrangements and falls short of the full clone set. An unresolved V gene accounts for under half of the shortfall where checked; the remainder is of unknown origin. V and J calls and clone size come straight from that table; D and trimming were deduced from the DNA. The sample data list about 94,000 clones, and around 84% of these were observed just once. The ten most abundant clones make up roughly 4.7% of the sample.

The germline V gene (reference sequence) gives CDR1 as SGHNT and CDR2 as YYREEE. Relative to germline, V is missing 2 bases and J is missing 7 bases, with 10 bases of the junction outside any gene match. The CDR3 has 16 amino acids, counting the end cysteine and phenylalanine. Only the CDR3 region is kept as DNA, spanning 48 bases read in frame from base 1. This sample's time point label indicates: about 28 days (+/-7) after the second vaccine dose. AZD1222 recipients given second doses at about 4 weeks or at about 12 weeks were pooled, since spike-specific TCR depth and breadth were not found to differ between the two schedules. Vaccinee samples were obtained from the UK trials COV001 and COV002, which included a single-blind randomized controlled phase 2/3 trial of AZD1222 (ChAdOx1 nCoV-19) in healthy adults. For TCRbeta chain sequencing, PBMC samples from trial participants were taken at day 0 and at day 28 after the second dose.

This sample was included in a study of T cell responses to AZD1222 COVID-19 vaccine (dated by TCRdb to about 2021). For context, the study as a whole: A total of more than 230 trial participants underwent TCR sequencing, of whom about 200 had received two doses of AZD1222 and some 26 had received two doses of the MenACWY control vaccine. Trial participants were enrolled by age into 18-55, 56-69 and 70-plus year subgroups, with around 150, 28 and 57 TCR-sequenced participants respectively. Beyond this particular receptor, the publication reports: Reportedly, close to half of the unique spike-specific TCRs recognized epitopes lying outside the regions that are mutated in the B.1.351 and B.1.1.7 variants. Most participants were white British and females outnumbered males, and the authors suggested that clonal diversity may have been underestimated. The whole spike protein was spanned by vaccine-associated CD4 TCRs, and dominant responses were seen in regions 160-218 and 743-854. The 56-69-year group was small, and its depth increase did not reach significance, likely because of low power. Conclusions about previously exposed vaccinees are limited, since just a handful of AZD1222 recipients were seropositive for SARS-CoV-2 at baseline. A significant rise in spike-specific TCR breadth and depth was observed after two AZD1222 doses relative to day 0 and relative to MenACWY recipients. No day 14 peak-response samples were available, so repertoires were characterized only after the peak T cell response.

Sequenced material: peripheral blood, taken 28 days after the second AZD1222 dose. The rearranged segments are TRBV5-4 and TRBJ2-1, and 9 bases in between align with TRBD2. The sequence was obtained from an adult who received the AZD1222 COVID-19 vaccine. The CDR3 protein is CASSLEVLAGQNEQFF. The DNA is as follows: TGTGCCAGCAGCTTAGAGGTACTAGCGGGTCAGAATGAGCAGTTCTTC.